Shown below are 17 T cell receptor delta chains from a single sample sequenced in a study of gamma-delta T cells after stem cell transplantation. TCRdb re-analyzed the RT-PCR reads via CATT. Among about 2,400 delta-chain clones, 20% to 25% were seen once, and the ten largest hold roughly 8.6%. Sample: gamma-delta T cells. Receptors originate from a human donor. It is not recorded whose cells these are; they may come from a transplant donor.

The J gene is TRDJ1, the V gene TRDV1; 9 bases fit TRDD3. The V gene's germline CDR1 is TSWWSYY and CDR2 QGS. This CDR3 spans 17 amino acids. The junction had 6 bases not matched to a gene; V was cut back by 1 base and J by 0 bases. In nucleotides, the CDR3 is TGTGCTCTTGGGGAACCCCTACCTGGGGGATACACCGATAAACTCATCTTT. Amino acids: CALGEPLPGGYTDKLIF.

With respect to this clone: An end of the junction does not agree with germline; a read error may underlie this. This chain links TRDV2 with TRDJ3; 10 bases fit TRDD3. TCRdb lists no J gene, so it was determined here by aligning the DNA to germline. Germline CDR1 GEAIGNYY, CDR2 EKD. This CDR3 spans 18 amino acids. CDR3 sequence reads: CASDTGGFATWDTRQMFF. CDR3 DNA sequence: TGTGCCAGTGACACTGGGGGATTCGCCACCTGGGACACCCGACAGATGTTTTTC.

Sample share makes this clone medium-sized. Other nucleotide sequences in the sample specify the same CDR3. The chain is built from TRAV29/DV5 and TRDJ1, with unresolved D. Trimming cost V 0 bases and J 5 bases, with 20 bases left between them. The CDR3 is 16 amino acids. Germline values: CDR1 NSMFDY, CDR2 ISSIKDK. DNA for the CDR3: TGTGCAGCAAGCGCGTATCCGGGCCTCTCTCATGATAAACTCATCTTT. It translates to CAASAYPGLSHDKLIF.

The chain links TRDV2 to TRDJ1; D gene ambiguous. The CDR3 has 13 amino acids. Germline V gene data show CDR1 as GEAIGNYY and CDR2 as EKD. With 0 bases removed from V and 2 bases from J, the gap between germline ends came to 6 bases. CDR3 coding DNA: TGTGCCTGTGACACCGATGGGACCGATAAACTCATCTTT. Translation: CACDTDGTDKLIF.

As regards this clone: Given a much more abundant clone one base away, this may be a read error. Within the sample, other DNA sequences also encode this same CDR3. The chain combines TRDV2 with TRDJ1, with 10 positions matching TRDD3. TCRdb supplies no J gene; here it was assigned by aligning the nucleotide sequence to germline. Germline V CDR1 and CDR2: GEAIGNYY, EKD. Trimming at V came to 3 bases and at J to 2 bases, leaving 2 bases not matched to a gene. The CDR3 extends over 14 amino acids. The CDR3 DNA follows: TGTGCCTGTGACGGACTGGGGGATACCGATAAACTCATCTTT. Amino acid sequence: CACDGLGDTDKLIF.

The CDR3 sequence: CAFKTPNPSYGGPDKLIF. The CDR3 DNA is TGTGCCTTCAAAACCCCTAATCCTTCCTACGGGGGCCCCGATAAACTCATCTTT. The chain has TRDV3 and TRDJ1, with TRDD2 matching over 9 bases. The junction had 20 bases not matched to a gene; V was cut back by 3 bases and J by 3 bases. Germline lookup yields CDR1 TVYSNPD and CDR2 GDNSRS (reference sequence). The CDR3 loop spans 18 amino acids.

This clone appeared a few times. V usage is TRDV2 and J usage is TRDJ3; a possible D gene is TRDD3 (5 bases). The CDR3 sequence is 20 residues long. The germline CDR1 and CDR2 sequences are GEAIGNYY and EKD. Between the trimmed V and J ends, which lost 0 bases and 0 bases, there was a span of 17 bases. Here the CDR3 DNA reads TGTGCCTGTGACACCGTCCTGGGATTTGGGAGCTCCTGGGACACCCGACAGATGTTTTTC. Translated, it gives CACDTVLGFGSSWDTRQMFF.

This chain uses TRDV1 with TRDJ1, with D unresolved. TCRdb records no J gene; here it was assigned by comparing the DNA to germline. There are 14 residues in the CDR3. V shed 5 bases and J shed 5 bases, with 15 bases lying between them. Germline CDR1 TSWWSYY, CDR2 QGS. The DNA of the CDR3 is TGTGCTCTTGGGAAGCCCGTCGCGGGGGATAAACTCATCTTT. The encoded protein is CALGKPVAGDKLIF.

J is TRDJ1 and V is TRDV1; tentative D call: TRDD3 (6 bases). Trimming left V 4 bases short and J 4 bases short, with 34 bases between. CDR1 and CDR2 from the germline V gene are TSWWSYY and QGS. The CDR3 is 21 residues long. CDR3 DNA: TGTGCTCTTGGGGCACCTTACGGGTGGGGGCCGTCTCACATACTCGGCGATAAACTCATCTTT. It specifies CALGAPYGWGPSHILGDKLIF.

This clone was seen a few times. The J gene is TRDJ3, the V gene TRDV2; 8 positions agree with TRDD3. The CDR3 is made up of 18 amino acids. Germline V gene lookup returns CDR1 GEAIGNYY and CDR2 EKD. Unmatched junction bases numbered 13, after V lost 2 bases and J lost 8 bases. The CDR3 spells CACDNTGGYSSYTRQMFF. The CDR3 DNA is TGTGCCTGTGACAATACTGGGGGCTACTCCTCGTACACCCGACAGATGTTTTTC.

As concerns this clone: One base away lies a much larger clone, so this may be a sequencing read error. The gene calls are TRDV1 and TRDJ1; tentative D call: TRDD3 (6 bases). The J gene is absent in TCRdb and was assigned here via DNA matching to germline. This CDR3 is built from 20 residues. V was cut by 0 bases and J by 0 bases, with 23 bases left in between. In germline, CDR1 is TSWWSYY, CDR2 QGS. CDR3 sequence: CALGELGLGGRPHYTDKLIF. The CDR3 coding sequence is TGTGCTCTTGGGGAACTGGGCCTAGGGGGGAGACCTCACTACACCGATAAACTCATCTTT.

The chain has TRDV1 and TRDJ1, with D possibly TRDD3 on 6 matching bases. The V end lost 1 base, the J end lost 3 bases, and 21 bases lay between the germline ends. The germline gives CDR1 TSWWSYY, CDR2 QGS. The CDR3 is 18 amino acids. The CDR3 sequence is CALGERGVWGQVPDKLIF. The CDR3 nucleotides are TGTGCTCTTGGGGAACGGGGGGTCTGGGGACAGGTCCCCGATAAACTCATCTTT.

Without a V gene call, the J gene is given as TRDJ1; TRDD3, as called in the table, went unchecked against the DNA. The CDR3 spans 18 residues. The CDR3 DNA reads as TGTGCTTGTGGGGAAAGGTGCTACGCGGGGGATTACACCGATAAACTCATCTTT. It codes for CACGERCYAGDYTDKLIF.

The CDR3 DNA reads TGTGCTCTTGAGGTTTCCCGAAGGGCCTGGGGGGACCAGACAGCACAACTCTTCTTT. Protein: CALEVSRRAWGDQTAQLFF. J is TRDJ2 and V is TRDV1; 7 bases agree with TRDD3. With 7 bases clipped from V and 4 bases from J, the junction kept 21 bases outside the gene matches. Germline V gene sequence: CDR1 TSWWSYY, CDR2 QGS. The CDR3 has 19 residues.

Judged by abundance, this clone is large. The V and J genes are TRDV1 and TRDJ2; no firm D call. The CDR3 is 15 residues long. Trimming cost V 5 bases and J 6 bases, with 16 bases left between them. The V gene's germline CDR1 is TSWWSYY and CDR2 QGS. CDR3 residues: CALGPKVVLAAQLFF. The CDR3 DNA reads as TGTGCTCTTGGGCCGAAGGTGGTCCTGGCAGCACAACTCTTCTTT.

This clone is labeled medium-sized. The CDR3 spells CALGEDPLRTGGIRYTDKLIF. Here the CDR3 DNA reads TGTGCTCTTGGGGAAGATCCCCTCCGTACTGGGGGTATTCGTTACACCGATAAACTCATCTTT. V usage is TRDV1 and J usage is TRDJ1; TRDD3 agrees at 8 bases. The J segment lost 0 bases and the V segment lost 2 bases, leaving 20 bases of the junction unmatched. The CDR3 is made up of 21 amino acids. Germline V gene sequence: CDR1 TSWWSYY, CDR2 QGS.

The CDR3 region is CACDTGIRATDKLIF. The CDR3 DNA sequence: TGTGCCTGTGACACAGGGATACGCGCCACCGATAAACTCATCTTT. V gene TRDV2 combines with J gene TRDJ1; TRDD3 matches at 8 bases. The J gene is absent in TCRdb and was assigned here via DNA matching to germline. There are 15 residues in the CDR3. Germline CDR1 reads GEAIGNYY; CDR2 reads EKD. Trimming cost V 1 base and J 1 base; bases outside gene matches: 4.